This TCR beta chain was found in a study of TIL therapy for anti-PD-1-resistant metastatic lung cancer. This was the immunoSEQ v3 assay. Clones were read by immunoSEQ multiplex PCR, and TCRdb kept only the in-frame ones, dropping some. The data contain about 25,000 clones, roughly 72% of them singletons. Germline V gene lookup returns CDR1 SGHTA and CDR2 FQGNSA. CDR3 size: 16 residues. V lost 3 bases to trimming and J lost 3 bases, with 18 bases between them. Regarding time point: pre-treatment sample, taken before nivolumab and TIL therapy. The tumor samples were excised metastases, mostly pleural nodules or supraclavicular lymph nodes.

The sequencing used tumor tissue, collected at baseline. The TCR comes from a person aged 25-80 years with non-small cell lung cancer. This chain uses TRBV7-2 with TRBJ2-7, with D perhaps TRBD2 (5 bases). The CDR3, as DNA: TGTGCCAGCAGCTTTAGTCCGGGGTTCACGGTCTACGAGCAGTACTTC. Amino acid sequence: CASSFSPGFTVYEQYF.